These 16 T cell receptor beta chains originate from one sample sequenced in a study of PD-1 blockade in classical Hodgkin lymphoma. Every one of the patients relapsed after autologous stem cell transplantation (brentuximab vedotin exposure was variable). TCRdb's copy holds only in-frame clones and misses some; the assay was immunoSEQ multiplex PCR. The table includes about 21,000 clones, about two thirds detected once. The sample in question was peripheral blood mononuclear cells (PBMCs), obtained at baseline. The receptors derive from a human donor with classical Hodgkin lymphoma.

The rearrangement joins TRBV7-8 to TRBJ2-1, with 7 bases identical to TRBD2. Trimming cost V 2 bases and J 8 bases; bases outside gene matches: 9. The CDR3 loop spans 15 amino acids. From germline, CDR1 is SGHVS and CDR2 FQNEAQ. The CDR3 DNA follows: TGTGCCAGCAGCTTAAAGCTAGCGGCTGTCCATGAGCAGTTCTTC. This sequence encodes CASSLKLAAVHEQFF.

The chain combines TRBV6-1 with TRBJ2-7; the match to TRBD2 covers 9 bases. Trimming took 1 base from V and 7 from J; bases not matched to a gene: 8. CDR1 and CDR2 from the germline V gene are MNHNS and SASEGT. This CDR3 is 15 amino acids long. Written as DNA, the CDR3 is TGTGCCAGCAGTGAAGATCACCGACTAGCGGTGGAGCAGTACGTC. Its protein product is CASSEDHRLAVEQYV.

The chain links TRBV7-9 to TRBJ2-2, with 9 bases fitting TRBD1. With V trimmed by 7 bases and J by 8 bases, 8 bases remained unmatched. The CDR3 has 14 residues. Germline V gives CDR1 SEHNR, CDR2 FQNEAQ (reference sequence). The CDR3 region has the DNA TGTGCCAGCATCCCAGGGACAGGGCGAGGGGAGCTGTTTTTT. It specifies CASIPGTGRGELFF.

This clone is a singleton in its sample. The J gene is TRBJ2-7, the V gene TRBV28; D is unclear. Per germline, CDR1 MDHEN and CDR2 SYDVKM. Trimming stripped 8 bases from V and 9 bases from J, with 14 bases between. The CDR3 extends over 11 amino acids. For the CDR3, the DNA is TGTGCCAGCGGAGAGGTGGGCGCGCAGTACTTC. This encodes CASGEVGAQYF.

The rearrangement links TRBV4-2 to TRBJ2-4; tentatively, D is TRBD2 (6 bases). The CDR3 runs to 14 residues. V gave up 5 bases and J gave up 7 bases, with 15 bases separating them. CDR1 and CDR2 (germline): LGHNA, YNFKEQ. The CDR3: CASSFTGTPNIQYF. CDR3 DNA: TGTGCCAGCAGCTTTACCGGGACTCCGAACATTCAGTACTTC.

This chain uses TRBV7-6 with TRBJ2-2; D is undetermined. V lost 5 bases, J lost 8 bases, and 9 bases lay in between. From germline, CDR1 is SGHVS and CDR2 FNYEAQ. This CDR3 is built from 12 residues. CDR3: CASSPPRGELFF. The CDR3 DNA reads TGTGCCAGCAGCCCACCGCGGGGGGAGCTGTTTTTT.

This clone occurred a few times. The chain carries TRBV6-5 and TRBJ1-3, with D hard to call. Germline loops: CDR1 MNHEY, CDR2 SVGAGI. Deletions cut 6 bases from V and 2 bases from J, with 11 bases between. The CDR3 is 14 residues long. CDR3 DNA: TGTGCCAGCAGCCAAGACGGACCTGGAAACACCATATATTTT. Protein product: CASSQDGPGNTIYF.

The count of this clone is one. V is TRBV5-1 and J is TRBJ2-1; 11 positions match TRBD1. The CDR3 extends over 15 amino acids. In germline, CDR1 is SGHRS, CDR2 YFSETQ. V was pared by 2 bases and J by 7 bases, with 5 bases of the junction left unmatched. CDR3 sequence reads: CASSLGQGARNEQFF. CDR3 coding DNA: TGCGCCAGCAGCTTAGGACAGGGGGCTAGGAATGAGCAGTTCTTC. Looking up the rest from reference TRBV5-1 and TRBJ2-1 gives the full variable domain: KAGVTQTPRYLIKTRGQQVTLSCSPISGHRSVSWYQQTPGQGLQFLFEYFSETQRNKGNFPGRFSGRQFSNSRSEMNVSTLELGDSALYLCASSLGQGARNEQFFGPGTRLTVL.

This clone was observed a few times. This sequence joins TRBV9 and TRBJ2-3; D possibly corresponds to TRBD1 (5 bases). CDR1 is SGDLS, CDR2 YYNGEE, per germline. The CDR3 loop spans 12 amino acids. The ends were cut back, 4 bases at V and 7 bases at J, with 10 bases in the middle. CDR3 sequence reads: CASSPQGNTQYF. CDR3 bases: TGTGCCAGCAGCCCCCAGGGAAATACGCAGTATTTT.

As regards this clone: At one end the junction does not follow the germline gene, possibly because of a read error. The rearrangement links TRBV7-7 to TRBJ2-5, with 9 bases that match TRBD1. Per germline, CDR1 SSHAT and CDR2 FNYEAQ (reference sequence). There are 14 residues in the CDR3. The CDR3 sequence is CASSSSGQGETQYF. The CDR3, as DNA: TGTGCTAGCAGCTCATCGGGACAGGGAGAGACCCAGTACTTC.

As DNA, the CDR3 is TGCGCCAGCAGCCCCGGGACAGGGGGAAGTATTAACTATGGCTACACCTTC. Its protein product is CASSPGTGGSINYGYTF. This chain uses TRBV5-1 with TRBJ1-2; 11 bases fit TRBD1. The CDR3 consists of 17 residues. Losses at the gene ends were 4 bases for V and 1 base for J; bases not matched to a gene: 9. CDR1 and CDR2 (germline): SGHRS, YFSETQ.

The CDR3 is CASSQGYRDTEAFF. CDR3 in DNA: TGCGCCAGCAGCCAAGGGTATAGAGACACTGAAGCTTTCTTT. The chain recombines TRBV4-3 with TRBJ1-1; D remains unclear. Germline loops: CDR1 LGHNA, CDR2 YSLEER. V lost 1 base and J lost 3, with 9 bases in between. This CDR3 is built from 14 residues.

This rearrangement joins TRBV9 to TRBJ2-5; perhaps TRBD1 as D (6 bases). The CDR3 is made up of 14 amino acids. The germline V gene encodes CDR1 SGDLS and CDR2 YYNGEE. The V and J ends lost 4 bases and 4 bases respectively, with 14 bases between them. CDR3 sequence (DNA): TGTGCCAGCAGCACGACGACAGGAGGAGAGACCCAGTACTTC. Its translation: CASSTTTGGETQYF. Full variable domain (outside the CDR3, taken from reference TRBV9 and TRBJ2-5): DSGVTQTPKHLITATGQRVTLRCSPRSGDLSVYWYQQSLDQGLQFLIQYYNGEERAKGNILERFSAQQFPDLHSELNLSSLELGDSALYFCASSTTTGGETQYFGPGTRLLVL.

This clone has more than one count but fewer than ten. The V gene is TRBV4-1, the J gene TRBJ1-2; perhaps TRBD1 as D (5 bases). V shed 4 bases and J shed 0 bases, with 15 bases lying between them. The CDR3 has 16 residues. Germline lookup yields CDR1 MGHRA and CDR2 YSYEKL. The CDR3 coding sequence is TGCGCCAGCAGCCGTGACAGTACTGGGGCTAACTATGGCTACACCTTC. Its protein product is CASSRDSTGANYGYTF.

The genes are TRBV28 and TRBJ1-1; 7 bases fit TRBD1. Germline V gene lookup returns CDR1 MDHEN and CDR2 SYDVKM. The CDR3 loop spans 15 amino acids. The junction had 4 bases not matched to a gene; V was cut back by 2 bases and J by 1 base. CDR3 residues: CASSLGTVANTEAFF. In DNA, the CDR3 is TGTGCCAGCAGTTTAGGGACAGTGGCGAACACTGAAGCTTTCTTT.

The chain recombines TRBV28 with TRBJ2-7; possible D gene TRBD1, 7 bases. The germline V and J ends were trimmed by 4 bases and 0 bases, with 10 bases remaining between them. This CDR3 is built from 14 residues. Germline loops: CDR1 MDHEN, CDR2 SYDVKM. CDR3 in DNA: TGTGCCAGCAGTTCAGGGGGGCCCTCCTACGAGCAGTACTTC. Its protein is CASSSGGPSYEQYF.